The clone carrying this TCR beta chain showed up just once. V lost 7 bases to trimming and J lost 4 bases, with 13 bases between them. This CDR3 has 13 residues. CDR1 is MDHEN and CDR2 is SYDVKM in the germline V gene. Execution of the assay was at deep level. When replicate PCRs were run on unsorted PBMC, they used 300 ng DNA, approximately 31,000 T cell genomes. The data were produced by immunoSEQ multiplex PCR, yet TCRdb's version contains in-frame clones alone and is incomplete. The table includes 490,000 or so clones, around 79% detected once. This record comes from a study of shared clonotypes between healthy human individuals.

The chain recombines TRBV28 with TRBJ1-2; maybe TRBD1 (6 bases). This receptor was identified in a woman in her 40s in good health. Some clones in this sample may be carry-over from other donors' samples. Sample: PBMCs. CDR3 DNA: TGTGCCAGCAATCAACAGGGACTCTATGGCTACACCTTC. It codes for CASNQQGLYGYTF.